This T cell receptor beta chain was found in a study of shared clonotypes between healthy human individuals. Overall study findings and caveats: Naive CD4 clonotype sharing across a handful of donors was about 5%.

Genomic DNA of every subset was divided equally among multiple immunoSEQ plates. Profiling relied on immunoSEQ multiplex PCR, and the TCRdb table lists in-frame clones only, not all of them. The sample consists of about 2 million clones, 85% to 95% of them appearing once. From germline, CDR1 is SQVTM and CDR2 ANQGSEA. Trimming cost V 5 bases and J 4 bases, with 8 bases left between them. The CDR3 spans 11 residues. As for this clone: The antigen is unknown.

The sequencing sample was made of naive CD4+ T cells sorted from blood. Subset indicated: CD45RA+ positively selected. This sequence originates from a man aged 18 to 29 in good health. The chain has TRBV29-1 and TRBJ1-1; D not certain. Written as DNA, the CDR3 is TGCAGCGTTAAGACCTTCACTGAAGCTTTCTTT. This encodes CSVKTFTEAFF.